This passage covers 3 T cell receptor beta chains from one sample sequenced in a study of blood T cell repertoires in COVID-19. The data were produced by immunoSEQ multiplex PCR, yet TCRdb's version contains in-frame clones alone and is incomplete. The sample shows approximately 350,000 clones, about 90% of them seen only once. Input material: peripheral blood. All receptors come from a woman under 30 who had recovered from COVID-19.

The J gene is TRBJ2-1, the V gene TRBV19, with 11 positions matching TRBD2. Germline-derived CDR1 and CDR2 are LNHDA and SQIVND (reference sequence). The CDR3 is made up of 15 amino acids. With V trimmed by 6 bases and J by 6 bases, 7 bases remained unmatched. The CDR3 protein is CASRRGTSGLNEQFF. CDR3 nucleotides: TGTGCCAGTAGGAGGGGGACTAGCGGCCTCAATGAGCAGTTCTTC.

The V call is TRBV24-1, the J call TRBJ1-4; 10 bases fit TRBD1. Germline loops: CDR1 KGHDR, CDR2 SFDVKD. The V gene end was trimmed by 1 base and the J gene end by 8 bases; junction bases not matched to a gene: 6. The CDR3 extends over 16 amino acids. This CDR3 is CATSDFGTGDTEKLFF. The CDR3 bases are TGTGCCACCAGTGATTTCGGGACAGGGGATACGGAAAAACTGTTTTTT.

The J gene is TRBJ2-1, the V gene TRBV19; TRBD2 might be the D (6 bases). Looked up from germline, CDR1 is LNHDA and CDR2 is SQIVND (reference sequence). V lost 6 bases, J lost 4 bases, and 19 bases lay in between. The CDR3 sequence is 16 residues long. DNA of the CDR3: TGTGCCAGTAGGGAAGCCCCGGGACTTACTTACAATGAGCAGTTCTTC. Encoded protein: CASREAPGLTYNEQFF.